The rows below give T cell receptor beta chains drawn from one sample of a study of beta chain features in type 1 diabetes. Using immunoSEQ multiplex PCR, the repertoire was profiled, and TCRdb retains in-frame clones only, with some absent. The sample lists 150,000 to 200,000 clones, around 8% occurring once. Material: central memory CD4+ T cells from blood. The receptors were sampled from a woman in her thirties or forties with type 1 diabetes. Each CDR3 is given with its conserved first and last residue. A D gene is named only where the DNA matches it firmly. The size of a clone is reported for some rows only, either as once, few or many, or as a class for expanded clones.

clone_size	v_call	d_call	j_call	cdr3_aa	cdr3_nt
few	TRBV19	.	TRBJ1-2	CASSIGRRTTNYGYTF	TGTGCCAGTAGTATTGGCCGACGGACAACGAACTATGGCTACACCTTC
.	TRBV11-2	TRBD1	TRBJ2-7	CASSHGQGGSYEQYF	TGTGCCAGCAGCCATGGACAGGGTGGGTCCTACGAGCAGTACTTC
few	TRBV5-1	.	TRBJ2-7	CASSLALGAEQYF	TGCGCCAGCAGCTTGGCACTGGGAGCCGAGCAGTACTTC
few	TRBV5-4	TRBD2	TRBJ2-2	CASSVPQGSGSNTGELFF	TGTGCCAGCAGCGTGCCCCAAGGGAGCGGGAGTAACACCGGGGAGCTGTTTTTT
few	TRBV7-2	TRBD1	TRBJ2-7	CASSLGTGAWYEQYF	TGTGCCAGCAGCTTAGGGACAGGTGCATGGTACGAGCAGTACTTC
.	TRBV5-1	.	TRBJ1-2	CASSLTAGNYGYTF	TGCGCCAGCAGCTTGACGGCGGGGAACTATGGCTACACCTTC
.	TRBV15	TRBD2	TRBJ2-7	CATSRDQAGVYEQYF	TGTGCCACCAGCAGAGATCAAGCGGGAGTCTACGAGCAGTACTTC
many	TRBV29-1	.	TRBJ2-6	CSVVVVSGANVLTF	TGCAGCGTTGTAGTAGTCTCTGGGGCCAACGTCCTGACTTTC
few	TRBV6-6	TRBD2	TRBJ2-7	CASSLQGGRYEQYF	TGTGCCAGCAGTTTACAGGGCGGGAGGTACGAGCAGTACTTC
few	TRBV18	TRBD2	TRBJ2-7	CASSPQAPGGGEQYF	TGTGCCAGCTCACCTCAGGCTCCGGGGGGAGGCGAGCAGTACTTC
.	TRBV21-1	.	TRBJ1-2	CASSKRDRGPYGYTF	TGTGCCAGCAGCAAACGTGACAGGGGGCCCTATGGCTACACCTTC
.	TRBV12-5	.	TRBJ2-2	CASGFRGQNTGELFF	TGTGCTAGTGGTTTTAGAGGACAGAACACCGGGGAGCTGTTTTTT
few	TRBV7-3	.	TRBJ2-4	CASSLEGPSIQYF	TGTGCCAGCAGCTTAGAGGGCCCAAGCATTCAGTACTTC
few	TRBV7-9	.	TRBJ1-1	CASSPGRAEAFF	TGTGCCAGCAGCCCGGGCAGGGCCGAAGCTTTCTTT